This entry is about one T cell receptor (beta chain). Its target is unknown. Using immunoSEQ multiplex PCR, the repertoire was profiled, and TCRdb retains in-frame clones only, with some absent. The sample yields a few million clones, about 92% seen once. The sample belongs to a study of shared clonotypes between healthy human individuals. Findings and caveats of the study: Estimated richness values were generally larger in naive subsets than in memory subsets.

All donors were healthy HIV-negative adults lacking recent acute infections or vaccinations. The CDR3 totals 15 residues. The V segment lost 4 bases and the J segment 4 bases; nucleotides outside the gene matches: 6. Per germline, CDR1 SGDLS and CDR2 YYNGEE. The rearrangement joins TRBV9 to TRBJ2-7, with TRBD1 matching 12 bases. Sequencing was carried out using naive CD4+ T cells sorted from blood. Indicated subset: CD45RA+ positively selected. The receptor's source is a man aged 18 to 29 in good health. The CDR3 region has the DNA TGTGCCAGCAGCCCCGGGACAGGGGGCAGATACGAGCAGTACTTC. This sequence encodes CASSPGTGGRYEQYF.